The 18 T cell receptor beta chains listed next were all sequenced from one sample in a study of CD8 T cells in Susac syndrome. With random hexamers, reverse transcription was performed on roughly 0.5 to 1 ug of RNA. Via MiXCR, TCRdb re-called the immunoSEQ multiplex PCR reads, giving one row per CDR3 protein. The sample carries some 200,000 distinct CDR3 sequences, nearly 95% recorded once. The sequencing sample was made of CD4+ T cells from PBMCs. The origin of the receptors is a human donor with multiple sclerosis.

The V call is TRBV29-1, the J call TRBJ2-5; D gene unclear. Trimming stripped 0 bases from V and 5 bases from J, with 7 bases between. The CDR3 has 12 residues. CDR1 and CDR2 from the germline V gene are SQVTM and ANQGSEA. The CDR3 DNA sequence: TGCAGCGTTGAAGATCTTGAGGAGACCCAGTACTTC. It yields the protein CSVEDLEETQYF.

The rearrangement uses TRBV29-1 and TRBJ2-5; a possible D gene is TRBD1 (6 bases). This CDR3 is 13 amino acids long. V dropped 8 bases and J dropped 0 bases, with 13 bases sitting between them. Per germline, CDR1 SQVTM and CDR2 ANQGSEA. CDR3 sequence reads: CSTVGQHQETQYF. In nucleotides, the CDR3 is TGCAGCACTGTTGGACAGCACCAAGAGACCCAGTACTTC. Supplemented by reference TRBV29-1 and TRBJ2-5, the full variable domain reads SAVISQKPSRDICQRGTSLTIQCQVDSQVTMMFWYRQQPGQSLTLIATANQGSEATYESGFVIDKFPISRPNLTFSTLTVSNMSPEDSSIYLCSTVGQHQETQYFGPGTRLLVL.

CDR3 DNA: TGTGCCAGCAGTTACCAACTAGCGGGGGACGAGCAGTACTTC. Translated, it gives CASSYQLAGDEQYF. The chain links TRBV12-3 or TRBV12-4 to TRBJ2-7, with TRBD2 matching over 11 bases. This CDR3 contains 14 residues. Trimming removed 4 bases from V and 5 bases from J; junction bases left unmatched: 4.

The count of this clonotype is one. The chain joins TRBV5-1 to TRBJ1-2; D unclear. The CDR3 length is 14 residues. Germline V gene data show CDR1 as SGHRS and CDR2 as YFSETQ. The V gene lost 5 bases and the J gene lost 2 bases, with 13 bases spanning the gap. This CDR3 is CASRLTYRNYGYTF. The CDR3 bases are TGCGCCAGCAGGCTGACGTACAGAAACTATGGCTACACCTTC.

CDR3 amino acids: CSAVPLAGVRYEQFF. In DNA, the CDR3 is TGCAGTGCGGTCCCGCTAGCGGGAGTGCGGTATGAGCAGTTCTTC. This chain connects TRBV20-1 to TRBJ2-1, with 10 bases matching TRBD2. Germline trimming cut 6 bases from V and 8 bases from J; bases unmatched to any gene: 13. Germline lookup yields CDR1 DFQATT and CDR2 SNEGSKA (reference sequence). This CDR3 has 15 residues.

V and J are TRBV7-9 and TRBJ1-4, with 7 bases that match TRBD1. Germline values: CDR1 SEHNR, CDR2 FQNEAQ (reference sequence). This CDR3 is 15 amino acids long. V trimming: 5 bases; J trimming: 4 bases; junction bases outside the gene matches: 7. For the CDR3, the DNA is TGTGCCAGCAGCGAGGGACAGTCGGATAATGAAAAACTGTTTTTT. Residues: CASSEGQSDNEKLFF.

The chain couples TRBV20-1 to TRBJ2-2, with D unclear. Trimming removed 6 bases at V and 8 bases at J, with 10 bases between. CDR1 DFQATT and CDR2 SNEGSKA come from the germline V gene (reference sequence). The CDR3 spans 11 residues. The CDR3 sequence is CSATRYGELFF. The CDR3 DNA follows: TGCAGTGCCACCCGGTATGGGGAGCTGTTTTTT.

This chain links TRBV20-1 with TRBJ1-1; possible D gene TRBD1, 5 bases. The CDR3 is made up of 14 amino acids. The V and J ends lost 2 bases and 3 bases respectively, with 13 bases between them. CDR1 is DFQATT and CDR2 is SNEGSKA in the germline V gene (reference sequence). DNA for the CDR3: TGCAGTGCTAGACCCGGGGGGGGGTACACTGAAGCTTTCTTT. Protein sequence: CSARPGGGYTEAFF.

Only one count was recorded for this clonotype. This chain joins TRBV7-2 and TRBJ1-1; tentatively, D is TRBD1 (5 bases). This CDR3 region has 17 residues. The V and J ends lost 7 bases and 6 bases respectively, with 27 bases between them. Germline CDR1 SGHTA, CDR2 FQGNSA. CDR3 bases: TGTGCCAGCAAGAAGATCCAAATCCGGGACCTGGGGCCTGAAGCTTTCTTT. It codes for CASKKIQIRDLGPEAFF. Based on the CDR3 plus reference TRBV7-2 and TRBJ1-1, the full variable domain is GAGVSQSPSNKVTEKGKDVELRCDPISGHTALYWYRQSLGQGLEFLIYFQGNSAPDKSGLPSDRFSAERTGGSVSTLTIQRTQQEDSAVYLCASKKIQIRDLGPEAFFGQGTRLTVV.

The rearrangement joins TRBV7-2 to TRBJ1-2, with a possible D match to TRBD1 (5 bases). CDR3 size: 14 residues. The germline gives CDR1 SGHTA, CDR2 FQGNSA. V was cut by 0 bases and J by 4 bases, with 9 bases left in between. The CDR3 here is CASSLAPGGYGYTF. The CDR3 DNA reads TGTGCCAGCAGCTTAGCGCCCGGGGGCTATGGCTACACCTTC.

The CDR3 here is CSARDSGGTSYEQYF. CDR3 nucleotide sequence: TGCAGTGCTAGAGACTCGGGAGGAACGTCCTACGAGCAGTACTTC. V usage is TRBV20-1 and J usage is TRBJ2-7; TRBD2 aligns across 7 bases. Germline V lookup: CDR1 DFQATT, CDR2 SNEGSKA (reference sequence). After removal of 0 bases from V and 1 base from J, the junction contained 6 bases not matched to a gene. The CDR3 has 15 residues.

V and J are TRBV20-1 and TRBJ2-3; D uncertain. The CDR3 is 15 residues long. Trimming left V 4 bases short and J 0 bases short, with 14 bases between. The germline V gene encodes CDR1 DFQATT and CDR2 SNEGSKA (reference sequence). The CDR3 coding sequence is TGCAGTGCTACCCTCCGGCGGAGAAGCACAGATACGCAGTATTTT. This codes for CSATLRRRSTDTQYF.

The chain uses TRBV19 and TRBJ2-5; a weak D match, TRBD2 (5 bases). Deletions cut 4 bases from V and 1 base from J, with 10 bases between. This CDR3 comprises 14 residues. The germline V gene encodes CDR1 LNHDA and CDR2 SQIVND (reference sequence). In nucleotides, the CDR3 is TGTGCCAGTAGTACCCAAGCGGTCCAAGAGACCCAGTACTTC. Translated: CASSTQAVQETQYF. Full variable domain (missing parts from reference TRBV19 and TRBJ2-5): DGGITQSPKYLFRKEGQNVTLSCEQNLNHDAMYWYRQDPGQGLRLIYYSQIVNDFQKGDIAEGYSVSREKKESFPLTVTSAQKNPTAFYLCASSTQAVQETQYFGPGTRLLVL.

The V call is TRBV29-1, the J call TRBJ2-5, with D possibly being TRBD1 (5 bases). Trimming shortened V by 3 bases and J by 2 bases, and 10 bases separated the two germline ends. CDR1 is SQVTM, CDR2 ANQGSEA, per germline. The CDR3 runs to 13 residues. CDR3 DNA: TGCAGCGTTGAGGCAGGGAATCAAGAGACCCAGTACTTC. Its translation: CSVEAGNQETQYF. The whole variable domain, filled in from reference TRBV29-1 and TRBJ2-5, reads SAVISQKPSRDICQRGTSLTIQCQVDSQVTMMFWYRQQPGQSLTLIATANQGSEATYESGFVIDKFPISRPNLTFSTLTVSNMSPEDSSIYLCSVEAGNQETQYFGPGTRLLVL.

The DNA for the CDR3 is TGTGCCAGCGGAGCGGCGGACACCTTCACAGATACGCAGTATTTT. Its protein is CASGAADTFTDTQYF. The chain combines TRBV9 with TRBJ2-3, with D perhaps matching TRBD1 or TRBD2 (5 bases each). The CDR3 runs 15 residues. With 7 bases removed from V and 2 bases from J, the gap between germline ends came to 17 bases. CDR1 and CDR2 from the germline V gene are SGDLS and YYNGEE.

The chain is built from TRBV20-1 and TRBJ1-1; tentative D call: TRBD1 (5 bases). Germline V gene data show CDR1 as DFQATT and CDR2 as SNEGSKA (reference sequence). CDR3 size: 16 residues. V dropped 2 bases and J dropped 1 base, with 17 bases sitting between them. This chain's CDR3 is CSARPLGGSWNTEAFF. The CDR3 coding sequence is TGCAGTGCTAGACCCCTGGGGGGATCATGGAACACTGAAGCTTTCTTT.

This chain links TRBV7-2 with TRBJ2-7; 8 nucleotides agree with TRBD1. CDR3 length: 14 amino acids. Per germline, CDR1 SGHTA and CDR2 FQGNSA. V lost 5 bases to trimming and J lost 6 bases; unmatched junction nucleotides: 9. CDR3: CASSLTGALREQYF. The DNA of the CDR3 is TGTGCCAGCAGCCTGACAGGGGCACTTCGCGAGCAGTACTTC.

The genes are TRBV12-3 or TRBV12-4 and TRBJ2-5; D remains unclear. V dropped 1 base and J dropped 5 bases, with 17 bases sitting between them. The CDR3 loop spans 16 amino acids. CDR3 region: CASSLGRVPGVETQYF. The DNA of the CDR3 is TGTGCCAGCAGTTTAGGACGGGTGCCGGGTGTGGAGACCCAGTACTTC.